This is a list of T cell receptor beta chains from one sample in a study of response to subunit inactivated influenza vaccine. MiXCR, run by TCRdb on the RT-PCR reads, gives a single entry per CDR3 protein. This sample carries fewer than 650,000 distinct CDR3 sequences, over 10% of them seen once, and the ten largest clones take around 14%. The sequences come from PBMCs from blood, collected roughly 46 days after vaccination. All receptors come from a man aged 45 to 65 who received an inactivated influenza vaccine. The CDR3 runs from the conserved cysteine through the conserved F or W. Fields, in order: V gene, J gene, CDR3 protein.

>TRBV7-2|TRBJ1-5
CASSLGGPVLNQPQHF
>TRBV15|TRBJ1-6
CATSRDLGQGGSPLHF
>TRBV4-2|TRBJ2-1
CASSQTVMGSYNEQFF
>TRBV5-5|TRBJ2-1
CASSKQGNWVYDEQFF
>TRBV7-8|TRBJ2-7
CASSFYREGYEQYF
>TRBV5-6|TRBJ2-5
CASSFLVGIQETQYF
>TRBV7-3|TRBJ2-7
CASGPGAGSYEQYF
>TRBV5-4|TRBJ2-5
CASSSGTNLETQYF
>TRBV20-1|TRBJ2-1
CSAKSGGFYNEQFF
>TRBV20-1|TRBJ2-4
CSARDWAGFSLAKNIQYF
>TRBV6-5|TRBJ2-7
CASSSIAGARYEQYF
>TRBV5-5|TRBJ2-5
CASSLALATETQYF
>TRBV28|TRBJ1-6
CASSLGFPRGHSNSPLHF
>TRBV6-2/TRBV6-3|TRBJ2-1
CASSYSGQNSFF
>TRBV12-3/TRBV12-4|TRBJ2-7
CASSLWDYSYEQYF
>TRBV10-3|TRBJ2-2
CAISESSTTGELFF
>TRBV28|TRBJ1-4
CASSLQNPARLFF
>TRBV7-3|TRBJ1-1
CASSLTPDANTEAFF
>TRBV12-3/TRBV12-4|TRBJ2-1
CASSPGRLAQFF
>TRBV27|TRBJ1-1
CASSTQELNTEAFF
>TRBV20-1|TRBJ2-1
CSATRGRTGNEQFF
>TRBV5-5|TRBJ2-1
CASSVRQGPNLLSYNEQFF
>TRBV6-6|TRBJ1-5
CASSWSDNQPQHF
>TRBV24-1|TRBJ1-2
CATSDIDRDLDGYTF
>TRBV5-1|TRBJ2-7
CASSREDGIYEQYF
>TRBV28|TRBJ1-3
CASSLGGDGNTIYF
>TRBV20-1|TRBJ1-2
CSAGDPKSSVGRRMEGYTF
>TRBV29-1|TRBJ2-1
CSAGEPSGAPGEQFF
>TRBV12-3/TRBV12-4|TRBJ2-7
CASSLVAGNYEQYF
>TRBV29-1|TRBJ2-7
CSATPLGRTYEQYF
>TRBV29-1|TRBJ1-2
CSVEDNFGGYTF
>TRBV20-1|TRBJ2-5
CSARVPLGDSSQETQYF
>TRBV4-2|TRBJ1-5
CASSPGFNQPQHF
>TRBV15|TRBJ1-6
CATSKDQGVSPLHF
>TRBV3-1|TRBJ2-1
CATRRERSSYNEQFF
>TRBV2|TRBJ2-1
CASSALVNNEQFF
>TRBV6-2/TRBV6-3|TRBJ2-1
CASSYPRTSGRATEQFF
>TRBV29-1|TRBJ2-1
CSVGGGGYNEQFF
>TRBV29-1|TRBJ2-2
CSAERDSNTGELFF
>TRBV7-3|TRBJ2-1
CASSPDRVVYNEQFF
>TRBV5-1|TRBJ1-1
CASSLAGSPGTEAFF
>TRBV29-1|TRBJ1-3
CSGRTGGNTIYF
>TRBV9|TRBJ2-1
CASSVDWKNEQFF
>TRBV11-1|TRBJ1-2
CASSLAASLGGVANYGYTF
>TRBV5-1|TRBJ1-6
CASSSDPGTLNSPLHF
>TRBV10-3|TRBJ2-7
CAIRLAGEYEQYF
>TRBV6-2/TRBV6-3|TRBJ2-7
CATATTGGYEQYF
>TRBV12-3/TRBV12-4|TRBJ2-1
CASSFRGYEQFF
>TRBV12-3/TRBV12-4|TRBJ1-2
CASSLRKAVAYGYTF
>TRBV5-1|TRBJ1-2
CASSQNHRDYGYTF
>TRBV29-1|TRBJ2-5
CSVKGQGVQKGTQYF
>TRBV4-1|TRBJ2-7
CASSQDSLGIWGYEQYF
>TRBV20-1|TRBJ1-5
CSARDGTGNQPQHF
>TRBV3-1|TRBJ1-6
CASSATGGTNNSPLHF